This TCR beta chain was retrieved from a study of blood T cell repertoires in COVID-19. At the level of the study: Sites in the United States, Italy and Spain provided acute and convalescent COVID-19 samples. Nucleic acid was either cDNA or gDNA, and it came from T cells, B-cell-depleted T cells, or PBMCs.

The CDR3 sequence is 14 residues long. The V end was cut by 5 bases, the J end by 1 base, with 11 bases between. From germline, CDR1 is KGHSH and CDR2 LQKENI. Original analysis: It was from reference gene primer amplification that nucleated cell counts were estimated. TCRdb's table, derived via immunoSEQ multiplex PCR, lists solely in-frame clones and lacks some. V and J calls and clone size follow that table, whereas D and trimming were derived from the DNA. The sample has about 240,000 clones, 75% to 90% seen once. The chain employs TRBV18 and TRBJ1-1; TRBD1 might be the D (5 bases). Sequencing was performed on peripheral blood. The TCR comes from a man between 60 and 75 years old who had recovered from COVID-19. As DNA, the CDR3 is TGTGCCAGCTCATCGACAGAAAAGAACACTGAAGCTTTCTTT. This translates into CASSSTEKNTEAFF. The full variable domain, completed using reference TRBV18 and TRBJ1-1, is NAGVMQNPRHLVRRRGQEARLRCSPMKGHSHVYWYRQLPEEGLKFMVYLQKENIIDESGMPKERFSAEFPKEGPSILRIQQVVRGDSAAYFCASSSTEKNTEAFFGQGTRLTVV.